The sequence of this TCR beta chain was determined in a study of blood T cell repertoires in COVID-19. Germline CDR1 reads GTSNPN; CDR2 reads SVGIG (reference sequence). CDR3 size: 14 residues. The V gene end was trimmed by 1 base and the J gene end by 6 bases; junction bases not matched to a gene: 6. Assay used: immunoSEQ multiplex PCR; TCRdb lists only in-frame clones, some missing. The repertoire holds under 350,000 clones, with about nine tenths as singletons. The chain combines TRBV30 with TRBJ2-7, with 10 bases identical to TRBD1. The sequence came from a woman in her twenties or thirties with COVID-19, enrolled during active disease. Sequencing was performed on peripheral blood. Here the CDR3 DNA reads TGTGCCTGGAGTGGGGGACAGGGGCTAGGCGAGCAGTACTTC. This gives the protein CAWSGGQGLGEQYF.